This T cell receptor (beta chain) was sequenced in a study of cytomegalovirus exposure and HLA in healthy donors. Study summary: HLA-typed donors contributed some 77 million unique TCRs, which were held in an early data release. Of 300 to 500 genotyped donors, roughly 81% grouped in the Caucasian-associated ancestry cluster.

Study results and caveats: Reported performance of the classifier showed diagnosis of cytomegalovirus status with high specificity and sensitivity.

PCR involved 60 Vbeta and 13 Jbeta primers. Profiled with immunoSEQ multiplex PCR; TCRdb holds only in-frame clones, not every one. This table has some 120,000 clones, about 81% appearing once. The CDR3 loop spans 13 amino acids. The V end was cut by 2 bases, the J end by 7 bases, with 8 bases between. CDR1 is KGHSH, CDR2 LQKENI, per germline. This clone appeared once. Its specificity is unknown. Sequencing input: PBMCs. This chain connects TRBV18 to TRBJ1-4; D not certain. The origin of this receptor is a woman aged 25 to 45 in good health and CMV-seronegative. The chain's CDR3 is CASSPSEVEKLFF. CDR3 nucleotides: TGTGCCAGCTCACCATCTGAGGTTGAAAAACTGTTTTTT. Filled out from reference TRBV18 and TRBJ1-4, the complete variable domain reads NAGVMQNPRHLVRRRGQEARLRCSPMKGHSHVYWYRQLPEEGLKFMVYLQKENIIDESGMPKERFSAEFPKEGPSILRIQQVVRGDSAAYFCASSPSEVEKLFFGSGTQLSVL.